This T cell receptor (beta chain) was retrieved from a study of shared clonotypes between healthy human individuals. Study-level results: Limitation of the genetic and exposure-history diversity represented came from the few donors.

The authors ran the assay at deep level. As originally analysed: ImmunoSEQ sequences covered only the junction and lacked quality scores; filtering therefore differed. Generated by immunoSEQ multiplex PCR, the TCRdb table keeps only in-frame clones and is missing some. D and trimming come from the DNA, and the V and J calls and clone size come from that table. The sample shows about 2.3 million clones, approximately 95% of them seen only once. With 4 bases removed from V and 3 bases from J, the gap between germline ends came to 12 bases. The CDR3 runs 14 residues. Germline-derived CDR1 and CDR2 are SGHDN and FVKESK. Concerning this clone: No antigen is known for it.

Sequences were obtained from naive CD4+ T cells from PBMCs. Stated subset: CD45RA+ positively selected. V gene TRBV14 combines with J gene TRBJ1-1, with D perhaps TRBD1 (6 bases). The TCR sequence derives from a man between 18 and 35 years old in good health. Some clones in this sample may be carry-over from other donors' samples. The CDR3 spells CASSRAGEYTEAFF. The CDR3 DNA sequence: TGTGCCAGCAGCCGGGCAGGGGAGTACACTGAAGCTTTCTTT.